These 6 T cell receptor beta chains share one sample of origin, sequenced in a study of blood T cell repertoires in COVID-19. The data were produced by immunoSEQ multiplex PCR, yet TCRdb's version contains in-frame clones alone and is incomplete. Among about 300,000 clones listed, over 75% were seen once. Sequenced sample: peripheral blood. Receptor source: a man between 18 and 35 years old with active or convalescent COVID-19.

The rearrangement joins TRBV6-5 to TRBJ1-4, with D perhaps matching TRBD1 (6 bases). CDR3 length: 14 amino acids. V lost 6 bases and J lost 4, with 12 bases in between. Per germline, CDR1 MNHEY and CDR2 SVGAGI. The CDR3 region is CASRVGTNNEKLFF. Written as DNA, the CDR3 is TGTGCCAGCAGGGTCGGGACAAATAATGAAAAACTGTTTTTT.

The chain has TRBV2 and TRBJ2-3; D is perhaps TRBD1 (5 bases). This CDR3 region has 14 residues. Per the germline V gene, CDR1 is SNHLY and CDR2 is FYNNEI. Between the trimmed V and J ends, which lost 1 base and 4 bases, there was a span of 9 bases. This CDR3 is CASSEEGIADTQYF. In nucleotides, the CDR3 is TGTGCCAGCAGTGAAGAGGGGATCGCAGATACGCAGTATTTT.

This clone has a count of ten or more. The chain employs TRBV15 and TRBJ1-5; 7 bases fit TRBD1. This CDR3 spans 18 amino acids. Losses at the gene ends were 0 bases for V and 2 bases for J; bases not matched to a gene: 10. The germline gives CDR1 LNHNV, CDR2 YYDKDF (reference sequence). CDR3 amino acids: CATSRDSGTGVGNQPQHF. In nucleotides, the CDR3 is TGTGCCACCAGCAGAGATTCGGGTACAGGGGTAGGCAATCAGCCCCAGCATTTT.

This clone came up a few times. The DNA for the CDR3 is TGTGCCAGCAGAGAAACTAGCGGGGGGACTCAAGAGACCCAGTACTTC. This gives the protein CASRETSGGTQETQYF. The chain employs TRBV2 and TRBJ2-5, with 12 bases that match TRBD2. CDR1 and CDR2 from the germline V gene are SNHLY and FYNNEI. J was trimmed by 2 bases and V by 6 bases; bases with no gene match: 7. The CDR3 spans 16 residues.

This clone was counted once. V is TRBV2 and J is TRBJ1-1, with unresolved D. This CDR3 is 13 amino acids long. V lost 5 bases and J 8 bases, leaving 15 bases between the germline ends. The germline gives CDR1 SNHLY, CDR2 FYNNEI. CDR3 sequence: CASSPNLKNEAFF. For the CDR3, the DNA is TGTGCCAGCAGTCCTAATTTGAAAAACGAAGCTTTCTTT.

V usage is TRBV5-1 and J usage is TRBJ2-4; 7 nucleotides agree with TRBD1. Germline V gives CDR1 SGHRS, CDR2 YFSETQ. CDR3 length: 15 amino acids. J gave up 5 bases and V 4 bases, and 9 bases lay outside the gene matches. As DNA, the CDR3 is TGCGCCAGCAGCGCCCGCCAGGGGGTCGAAAACATTCAGTACTTC. This codes for CASSARQGVENIQYF.